The clone carrying this TCR beta chain is a singleton in its sample. Germline V lookup: CDR1 LNHNV, CDR2 YYDKDF (reference sequence). The J segment lost 4 bases and the V segment lost 5 bases, leaving 17 bases of the junction unmatched. The CDR3 consists of 18 residues. These data come from a study of control samples from healthy donors and cancer patients. Data came from immunoSEQ multiplex PCR; TCRdb stores just in-frame clones and leaves some out. The data contain tens of thousands of clones, about 90% of them singletons. Material: blood. This clonotype was sampled from a woman between 45 and 65 years old in good health. V usage is TRBV15 and J usage is TRBJ2-1; 7 positions agree with TRBD2. This chain's CDR3 is CATSSRGETQKRYNEQFF. CDR3 bases: TGTGCCACCAGCTCCCGGGGGGAAACTCAAAAGAGATACAATGAGCAGTTCTTC.